Listed here are 16 T cell receptor beta chains from one sample, sequenced in a study of blood T cell repertoires in COVID-19. Repertoires were generated with immunoSEQ multiplex PCR, while TCRdb's copy carries only in-frame clones and drops some. The table includes 95,000 to 110,000 clones, around 90% detected once. The specimen sequenced was peripheral blood. These receptors were collected from a woman younger than 45 with acute or convalescent COVID-19.

The chain links TRBV10-3 to TRBJ2-3; TRBD2 aligns across 11 bases. This CDR3 is built from 19 residues. CDR1 ENHRY and CDR2 SYGVKD come from the germline V gene. Trimming at V came to 6 bases and at J to 0 bases, leaving 14 bases not matched to a gene. The CDR3 reads CAISSQASGTSGSTDTQYF. CDR3 nucleotide sequence: TGTGCCATCAGCTCCCAAGCTTCCGGGACTAGCGGAAGCACAGATACGCAGTATTTT.

The J gene is TRBJ2-2, the V gene TRBV30; D unresolved. This CDR3 region has 11 residues. The germline V gene has CDR1 GTSNPN and CDR2 SVGIG (reference sequence). V dropped 5 bases and J dropped 3 bases, with 4 bases sitting between them. The CDR3 DNA reads as TGTGCCTGGTCGGACACCGGGGAGCTGTTTTTT. Its protein is CAWSDTGELFF.

V and J are TRBV7-9 and TRBJ1-2; tentative D call: TRBD1 (5 bases). CDR1 and CDR2 from the germline V gene are SEHNR and FQNEAQ (reference sequence). The CDR3 runs 14 residues. V dropped 3 bases and J dropped 2 bases, with 10 bases sitting between them. Here the CDR3 reads CASSFSGRNYGYTF. In nucleotides, the CDR3 is TGTGCCAGCAGCTTTTCAGGGAGGAACTATGGCTACACCTTC.

The J gene is TRBJ1-3, the V gene TRBV7-9; D gene uncertain. This CDR3 is 16 amino acids long. Germline CDR1 and CDR2: SEHNR and FQNEAQ (reference sequence). V was cut by 4 bases and J by 1 base, with 14 bases left in between. CDR3 nucleotides: TGTGCCAGCAGCTCCTCACTGGTCGCATCTGGAAACACCATATATTTT. Translated: CASSSSLVASGNTIYF.

This clone was found once. This chain connects TRBV10-2 to TRBJ1-3; D perhaps matches TRBD1 (6 bases). Per germline, CDR1 WSHSY and CDR2 SAAADI. This CDR3 has 15 amino acids. Trimming removed 2 bases from V and 4 bases from J, with 12 bases in between. The DNA for the CDR3 is TGCGCCAGCAGTGAGCTTGGACAGTCGGGAAACACCATATATTTT. Protein: CASSELGQSGNTIYF.

V gene TRBV6-5 combines with J gene TRBJ1-1; TRBD1 is a possible D gene (6 bases). Germline loops: CDR1 MNHEY, CDR2 SVGAGI. Trimming stripped 6 bases from V and 4 bases from J, with 12 bases between. This CDR3 comprises 13 residues. Here the CDR3 reads CASSYGQSTEAFF. CDR3 bases: TGTGCCAGCAGCTACGGACAGAGCACTGAAGCTTTCTTT.

The CDR3 region has the DNA TGCGCCAGCAGCTTTACAGCAGGGTTTAGCACAGATACGCAGTATTTT. This encodes CASSFTAGFSTDTQYF. The chain uses TRBV5-1 and TRBJ2-3; possible D gene TRBD1, 5 bases. The ends were cut back, 2 bases at V and 0 bases at J, with 13 bases in the middle. The CDR3 has 16 residues. Germline-derived CDR1 and CDR2 are SGHRS and YFSETQ.

The V and J genes are TRBV5-1 and TRBJ2-3, with TRBD2 matching over 7 bases. Germline V CDR1 and CDR2: SGHRS, YFSETQ. V was clipped by 3 bases and J by 2 bases; unmatched bases: 12. This CDR3 is built from 17 residues. The chain's CDR3 is CASSYGTTDRATDTQYF. In DNA, the CDR3 is TGCGCCAGCAGCTACGGGACTACGGATAGGGCCACAGATACGCAGTATTTT.

The chain carries TRBV7-2 and TRBJ1-1; perhaps TRBD1 as D (5 bases). Germline CDR1 and CDR2: SGHTA and FQGNSA. The CDR3 sequence is 15 residues long. The ends were cut back, 6 bases at V and 0 bases at J, with 14 bases in the middle. CDR3 sequence reads: CASRMGGTMNTEAFF. The CDR3 DNA follows: TGTGCCAGCAGGATGGGGGGGACCATGAACACTGAAGCTTTCTTT.

The CDR3 DNA reads TGTGCCAGTATGGACAGGGGAGAGGAAGATACGCAGTATTTT. Amino acid sequence: CASMDRGEEDTQYF. V is TRBV5-6 and J is TRBJ2-3; 9 bases are a match to TRBD1. J lost 5 bases, V lost 8 bases, and 9 bases had no gene match. In germline, CDR1 is SGHDT, CDR2 YYEEEE. CDR3 length equals 14 residues.

The chain links TRBV28 to TRBJ2-7, with 7 bases fitting TRBD1. Germline loops: CDR1 MDHEN, CDR2 SYDVKM. J was trimmed by 4 bases and V by 5 bases; bases with no gene match: 11. The CDR3 consists of 15 residues. The CDR3 spells CASSPVDRDDYEQYF. In DNA form, the CDR3 reads TGTGCCAGCAGTCCGGTCGACAGGGACGATTACGAGCAGTACTTC. Supplemented by reference TRBV28 and TRBJ2-7, the full variable domain reads DVKVTQSSRYLVKRTGEKVFLECVQDMDHENMFWYRQDPGLGLRLIYFSYDVKMKEKGDIPEGYSVSREKKERFSLILESASTNQTSMYLCASSPVDRDDYEQYFGPGTRLTVT.

The rearrangement links TRBV6-2 or TRBV6-3 to TRBJ2-1; 14 bases are a match to TRBD2. Germline V gives CDR1 MNHEY, CDR2 SVGEGT. The trim removed 5 bases at V and 5 bases at J, leaving 8 bases unmatched. The CDR3 runs 17 residues. The CDR3 spells CASSPLGTSGRDNEQFF. DNA of the CDR3: TGTGCCAGCAGTCCCCTCGGGACTAGCGGGAGAGACAATGAGCAGTTCTTC.

This clone appeared a single time. This chain's CDR3 is CASSFDGSSEAFF. CDR3 sequence (DNA): TGTGCCAGCAGTTTTGACGGGTCCAGTGAAGCTTTCTTT. V and J are TRBV12-3 or TRBV12-4 and TRBJ1-1; D not resolved. This CDR3 spans 13 amino acids. V was pared by 3 bases and J by 7 bases, with 12 bases between.

This clone was detected many times. The rearrangement uses TRBV6-2 or TRBV6-3 and TRBJ1-3; D call uncertain. Germline V gene data show CDR1 as MNHEY and CDR2 as SVGEGT. This CDR3 spans 18 amino acids. The V end was cut by 0 bases, the J end by 4 bases, with 19 bases between. As DNA, the CDR3 is TGTGCCAGCAGTTACTCGACCGGCGCGGGCTCTCTGGGAAACACCATATATTTT. It codes for CASSYSTGAGSLGNTIYF.

V and J are TRBV30 and TRBJ1-5; weak D call: TRBD1 (6 bases). Per the germline V gene, CDR1 is GTSNPN and CDR2 is SVGIG (reference sequence). V dropped 3 bases and J dropped 7 bases, with 16 bases sitting between them. This CDR3 has 14 residues. CDR3 bases: TGTGCCTGGAGCCCCGGACAGTGGAGGCAGCCCCAGCATTTT. Its protein is CAWSPGQWRQPQHF.

V is TRBV7-2 and J is TRBJ2-7, with D possibly matching TRBD2 (6 bases). Trimming removed 5 bases at V and 4 bases at J, with 24 bases between. The germline V gene encodes CDR1 SGHTA and CDR2 FQGNSA. This CDR3 has 17 residues. The CDR3 DNA reads TGTGCCAGCAGCGCCAGACTAGATCCCTTCCTCCCGTACGAGCAGTACTTC. It specifies CASSARLDPFLPYEQYF.